This T cell receptor beta chain appears in the sequencing data of a study of cytomegalovirus exposure and HLA in healthy donors. The wider study: Earlier results showed 90 million to 130 million unique TCR beta sequences derived from 150 million to 200 million T cells. General observations from the study: Analysis was carried out at a later point, and it linked a missense DCLRE1C variant to TCR beta V- and J-gene trimming. A later analysis revealed that TCR association rates differed between HLA loci, peaking at DRB1 and bottoming out at HLA-C.

The PCR contained 60 Vbeta and 13 Jbeta primers. Produced via immunoSEQ multiplex PCR; TCRdb's table is partial and in-frame only. The sample records about 170,000 clones, about 85% being singletons. Turning to this clone: Its antigen is unidentified.

Germline loops: CDR1 SGHRS, CDR2 YFSETQ. The CDR3 extends over 16 amino acids. J was trimmed by 5 bases and V by 3 bases; bases with no gene match: 6. This sequence originates from a man aged 25-40 years in good health and CMV-seropositive. The sample consisted of PBMCs. This rearrangement joins TRBV5-1 to TRBJ2-3, with 13 bases matching TRBD2. CDR3 sequence (DNA): TGCGCCAGCAGCTCCCGGACTAGCGGGAGTGTAGATACGCAGTATTTT. Encoded protein: CASSSRTSGSVDTQYF.